This entry is about one T cell receptor beta chain. The data belong to a study of blood T cell repertoires in COVID-19. Germline V gene data show CDR1 as MDHEN and CDR2 as SYDVKM. After removal of 8 bases from V and 2 bases from J, the junction contained 6 bases not matched to a gene. The CDR3 extends over 14 amino acids. Clones were read by immunoSEQ multiplex PCR, and TCRdb kept only the in-frame ones, dropping some. The sample comprises hundreds of thousands of clones, approximately 84% of which are singletons, and around 2% rests with the top ten. This receptor was obtained from a woman older than 75 with acute or convalescent COVID-19. The chain links TRBV28 to TRBJ2-7, with 10 bases that match TRBD2. The specimen sequenced was peripheral blood. CDR3 DNA sequence: TGTGCCAGCGAAACTAGCGGGACGCCCTACGAGCAGTACTTC. The encoded protein is CASETSGTPYEQYF.